The 30 T cell receptor beta chains presented below share a single source sample, sequenced in a study of graft-versus-host responses after intestinal transplantation. Sequenced by immunoSEQ multiplex PCR; TCRdb stores in-frame clones only, minus some. The table lists 77,000 or so clones, around 93% of them singletons. The sequencing used PBMCs, collected 98 days after intestinal transplantation. The receptors derive from a human patient who received an intestinal transplant, so some T cells may come from the graft donor.

A single count supports this clone. The chain carries TRBV6-5 and TRBJ1-1; tentative D call: TRBD1 (5 bases). This CDR3 spans 14 amino acids. Looked up from germline, CDR1 is MNHEY and CDR2 is SVGAGI. Trimming cost V 2 bases and J 1 base, with 8 bases left between them. CDR3 region: CASSYRGPNTEAFF. CDR3 coding DNA: TGTGCCAGCAGTTACAGGGGCCCGAACACTGAAGCTTTCTTT.

This clone appeared a single time. The genes are TRBV27 and TRBJ1-1; a possible D gene is TRBD1 (6 bases). Per the germline V gene, CDR1 is MNHEY and CDR2 is SMNVEV (reference sequence). The CDR3 covers 11 residues. V was cut by 4 bases and J by 6 bases, with 6 bases left in between. CDR3 DNA sequence: TGTGCCAGCAGTTCAGGGGCTGAAGCTTTCTTT. It codes for CASSSGAEAFF.

The V and J genes are TRBV10-3 and TRBJ2-5; 15 bases line up with TRBD2. The length of the CDR3 is 15 residues. Trimming at V came to 6 bases and at J to 7 bases, leaving 6 bases not matched to a gene. The germline CDR1 and CDR2 sequences are ENHRY and SYGVKD. This CDR3 is CAISPRTSGRGTQYF. DNA of the CDR3: TGTGCCATCAGCCCAAGGACTAGCGGGAGGGGGACCCAGTACTTC.

This clone was seen just once. V and J are TRBV5-4 and TRBJ2-5, with D maybe TRBD1 (5 bases). Trimming pared 0 bases from V and 5 bases from J, leaving 17 bases between. In germline, CDR1 is SGHNT, CDR2 YYREEE (reference sequence). The CDR3 extends over 16 amino acids. The CDR3 DNA sequence: TGTGCCAGCAGCTTGGAGGGGCCTTTGAGGTCGGAGACCCAGTACTTC. Translated: CASSLEGPLRSETQYF.

The chain combines TRBV6-5 with TRBJ2-2, with D tentatively TRBD1 (6 bases). The V gene's germline CDR1 is MNHEY and CDR2 SVGAGI. The CDR3 loop spans 15 amino acids. V lost 1 base to trimming and J lost 6 bases, with 12 bases between them. CDR3 in DNA: TGTGCCAGCAGTTACTGGCTGGGGGCCCCCGGGGAGCTGTTTTTT. It is translated as CASSYWLGAPGELFF.

This sequence joins TRBV7-3 and TRBJ2-6; D possibly corresponds to TRBD1 (6 bases). Germline CDR1 is SGHTA and CDR2 is FQGTGA. The CDR3 runs to 15 residues. V was clipped by 6 bases and J by 2 bases, with 11 bases between them. CDR3: CASSPNRAGANVLTF. For the CDR3, the DNA is TGTGCCAGCAGTCCGAACAGGGCTGGGGCCAACGTCCTGACTTTC.

This sequence joins TRBV29-1 and TRBJ2-5; 8 bases line up with TRBD2. The germline V gene encodes CDR1 SQVTM and CDR2 ANQGSEA. CDR3 size: 15 residues. With 7 bases clipped from V and 0 bases from J, the junction kept 10 bases outside the gene matches. The CDR3 protein is CSGGRGGLYQETQYF. The CDR3 coding sequence is TGCAGCGGGGGCCGGGGGGGGTTGTACCAAGAGACCCAGTACTTC.

As to this clone: Other DNA sequences in this sample translate to the same CDR3. The rearrangement uses TRBV6-5 and TRBJ2-7; maybe TRBD2 (5 bases). V lost 2 bases, J lost 2 bases, and 10 bases lay in between. The CDR3 contains 14 residues. From germline, CDR1 is MNHEY and CDR2 SVGAGI. DNA for the CDR3: TGTGCCAGCAGTTACGGACGGGGAGCCTACGAGCAGTACTTC. This codes for CASSYGRGAYEQYF.

CDR3 coding DNA: TGTGCCAGTAGTATGGTTTGGGACACCGACAATGAGCAGTTCTTC. Translating it yields CASSMVWDTDNEQFF. The chain has TRBV19 and TRBJ2-1; weak D call: TRBD1 (6 bases). Per the germline V gene, CDR1 is LNHDA and CDR2 is SQIVND (reference sequence). Trimming took off 3 bases at V and 5 bases at J, with 14 bases between the two ends. The CDR3 is 15 amino acids.

The chain couples TRBV11-2 to TRBJ2-7, with 9 bases aligning to TRBD1. The germline gives CDR1 SGHAT, CDR2 FQNNGV. V shed 5 bases and J 6 bases; nucleotides not matched to a gene: 2. This CDR3 comprises 12 residues. Here the CDR3 reads CASSPTGGEQYF. CDR3 nucleotide sequence: TGTGCCAGCAGCCCGACAGGGGGCGAGCAGTACTTC.

V and J are TRBV18 and TRBJ2-7; 7 bases line up with TRBD1. Unmatched junction bases numbered 5, after V lost 6 bases and J lost 3 bases. The length of the CDR3 is 13 residues. Germline V CDR1 and CDR2: KGHSH, LQKENI. CDR3 DNA: TGTGCCAGCTCGCCGGGACAGCTCTACGAGCAGTACTTC. This codes for CASSPGQLYEQYF.

The chain uses TRBV27 and TRBJ2-3; TRBD2 matches at 9 bases. The CDR3 is 16 amino acids. Germline values: CDR1 MNHEY, CDR2 SMNVEV (reference sequence). V was pared by 5 bases and J by 0 bases, with 6 bases of the junction left unmatched. This chain's CDR3 is CASSGPSGGSTDTQYF. The CDR3 nucleotides are TGTGCCAGCAGTGGACCAAGCGGGGGGAGCACAGATACGCAGTATTTT.

V usage is TRBV28 and J usage is TRBJ2-1, with 7 bases matching TRBD2. CDR1 and CDR2 from the germline V gene are MDHEN and SYDVKM. The V segment lost 5 bases and the J segment 8 bases; nucleotides outside the gene matches: 9. The length of the CDR3 is 14 residues. The CDR3 DNA reads as TGTGCCAGCAGTGGGGGGGACCCGGGGGATGAGCAGTTCTTC. As protein: CASSGGDPGDEQFF.

The chain is built from TRBV5-1 and TRBJ2-7; 10 bases fit TRBD1. This CDR3 has 14 amino acids. Germline V gene lookup returns CDR1 SGHRS and CDR2 YFSETQ. V was clipped by 4 bases and J by 2 bases; unmatched bases: 3. The chain's CDR3 is CASSPGQGAYEQYF. The CDR3 DNA sequence: TGCGCCAGCAGCCCCGGACAGGGGGCCTACGAGCAGTACTTC. Full variable domain (missing parts from reference TRBV5-1 and TRBJ2-7): KAGVTQTPRYLIKTRGQQVTLSCSPISGHRSVSWYQQTPGQGLQFLFEYFSETQRNKGNFPGRFSGRQFSNSRSEMNVSTLELGDSALYLCASSPGQGAYEQYFGPGTRLTVT.

The V call is TRBV6-1, the J call TRBJ1-4; D not certain. Germline V gene data show CDR1 as MNHNS and CDR2 as SASEGT. This CDR3 spans 16 amino acids. V lost 3 bases, J lost 0 bases, and 11 bases lay in between. In DNA form, the CDR3 reads TGTGCCAGCAGTGAGGCCGGCGACCCAACTAATGAAAAACTGTTTTTT. Translated, it gives CASSEAGDPTNEKLFF.

This chain connects TRBV2 to TRBJ2-7; D possibly corresponds to TRBD2 (7 bases). Germline CDR1 SNHLY, CDR2 FYNNEI. The CDR3 contains 14 residues. Trimming removed 3 bases from V and 0 bases from J, with 9 bases in between. The CDR3 sequence is CASSERGPSYEQYF. The CDR3 DNA follows: TGTGCCAGCAGTGAGCGGGGGCCCTCCTACGAGCAGTACTTC.

The gene calls are TRBV6-5 and TRBJ1-1; perhaps TRBD1 as D (6 bases). The V gene's germline CDR1 is MNHEY and CDR2 SVGAGI. CDR3 size: 14 residues. Trimming left V 0 bases short and J 6 bases short, with 11 bases between. CDR3 coding DNA: TGTGCCAGCAGTTACTCGGCAGGGGAGTCTGAAGCTTTCTTT. Translating it yields CASSYSAGESEAFF.

V usage is TRBV6-5 and J usage is TRBJ2-3; the match to TRBD2 covers 9 bases. The ends lost 0 bases at V and 6 bases at J; junction bases unmatched: 7. The germline V gene has CDR1 MNHEY and CDR2 SVGAGI. The CDR3 spans 16 residues. The CDR3: CASSYSGTSLYDTQYF. The CDR3 region has the DNA TGTGCCAGCAGTTACTCAGGGACTAGCTTGTATGATACGCAGTATTTT.

This clone was counted once. The rearrangement uses TRBV5-5 and TRBJ1-5, with TRBD1 matching 11 bases. V lost 2 bases and J lost 4; bases outside the gene matches: 2. The CDR3 has 15 amino acids. Germline V lookup: CDR1 SGHKS, CDR2 YYEKEE (reference sequence). CDR3 residues: CASSFGTGGNQPQHF. CDR3 bases: TGTGCCAGCAGCTTTGGGACAGGGGGAAATCAGCCCCAGCATTTT.

The chain joins TRBV25-1 to TRBJ2-5, with D possibly being TRBD1 (5 bases). The V and J ends lost 8 bases and 2 bases respectively, with 9 bases between them. This CDR3 comprises 12 residues. The germline CDR1 and CDR2 sequences are MGHDK and SYGVNS. The chain's CDR3 is CASEDRQETQYF. The CDR3 DNA reads as TGTGCCAGCGAAGACAGACAAGAGACCCAGTACTTC.

This clone was found once. The chain combines TRBV6-6 with TRBJ1-5; D may be TRBD1 (5 bases). The ends were cut back, 9 bases at V and 6 bases at J, with 18 bases in the middle. The CDR3 is 14 residues long. Per germline, CDR1 MNHNY and CDR2 SVGAGI (reference sequence). CDR3 region: CASLLGEGSQPQHF. The CDR3 bases are TGTGCCAGTCTTTTGGGGGAAGGCAGTCAGCCCCAGCATTTT.

J is TRBJ1-2 and V is TRBV6-6; tentatively, D is TRBD1 (6 bases). The germline V gene has CDR1 MNHNY and CDR2 SVGAGI (reference sequence). The CDR3 covers 13 residues. Trimming pared 9 bases from V and 8 bases from J, leaving 19 bases between. CDR3 sequence reads: CASSGTPPFGYTF. The CDR3 DNA reads TGTGCCAGTTCCGGGACACCTCCCTTCGGCTACACCTTC.

The chain has TRBV7-6 and TRBJ2-3; D remains unclear. The CDR3 contains 14 residues. Germline V lookup: CDR1 SGHVS, CDR2 FNYEAQ. Trimming pared 5 bases from V and 2 bases from J, leaving 11 bases between. CDR3 region: CASSPGHLTDTQYF. CDR3 DNA sequence: TGTGCCAGCAGCCCTGGGCACCTCACAGATACGCAGTATTTT.

The CDR3 here is CASSWFGEAGNTIYF. The CDR3 DNA reads as TGTGCCAGCAGCTGGTTTGGGGAGGCTGGAAACACCATATATTTT. The chain is built from TRBV5-6 and TRBJ1-3, with D uncertain. The CDR3 length is 15 residues. In germline, CDR1 is SGHDT, CDR2 YYEEEE. V was trimmed by 3 bases and J by 2 bases, leaving 12 bases between them.

This chain joins TRBV9 and TRBJ1-1, with D uncertain. The CDR3 totals 14 residues. Germline CDR1 and CDR2: SGDLS and YYNGEE. V lost 0 bases, J lost 0 bases, and 6 bases lay in between. CDR3 in DNA: TGTGCCAGCAGCGTAGGGCCACTGAACACTGAAGCTTTCTTT. This codes for CASSVGPLNTEAFF.

This chain uses TRBV9 with TRBJ2-3, with 9 positions matching TRBD2. With 0 bases clipped from V and 6 bases from J, the junction kept 8 bases outside the gene matches. The CDR3 covers 16 residues. Germline CDR1 and CDR2: SGDLS and YYNGEE. The CDR3 bases are TGTGCCAGCAGCGTAGGTAGCGGGAGTCGGGTGGATACGCAGTATTTT. As protein: CASSVGSGSRVDTQYF.

V usage is TRBV5-1 and J usage is TRBJ1-4, with D unclear. This CDR3 is 14 amino acids long. Trimming shortened V by 4 bases and J by 8 bases, and 15 bases separated the two germline ends. The germline CDR1 and CDR2 sequences are SGHRS and YFSETQ. CDR3 region: CASSRAGRWEKLFF. The CDR3 DNA reads as TGCGCCAGCAGCCGGGCAGGCCGATGGGAAAAACTGTTTTTT.

The chain is built from TRBV10-3 and TRBJ1-4; a weak D match, TRBD1 (5 bases). V lost 3 bases, J lost 0 bases, and 11 bases lay in between. The CDR3 is 16 amino acids. From germline, CDR1 is ENHRY and CDR2 SYGVKD. The DNA of the CDR3 is TGTGCCATCAGTGAAAGGGACCGTTCAACTAATGAAAAACTGTTTTTT. Translation gives CAISERDRSTNEKLFF.

This rearrangement joins TRBV7-9 to TRBJ1-1; 10 positions match TRBD1. V was pared by 4 bases and J by 1 base, with 9 bases of the junction left unmatched. The CDR3 is 17 residues long. The germline V gene encodes CDR1 SEHNR and CDR2 FQNEAQ (reference sequence). CDR3 DNA sequence: TGTGCCAGCAGCTCCAGACAGGGGGCTTTGAAGAACACTGAAGCTTTCTTT. The encoded protein is CASSSRQGALKNTEAFF.

The CDR3 is CASSLATFWTGGLGYTF. The CDR3 DNA reads as TGTGCCAGCAGCTTGGCCACGTTCTGGACAGGGGGCCTTGGCTACACCTTC. The chain uses TRBV5-6 and TRBJ1-2; 11 bases map to TRBD1. In germline, CDR1 is SGHDT, CDR2 YYEEEE. The CDR3 sequence is 17 residues long. After removal of 0 bases from V and 7 bases from J, the junction contained 11 bases not matched to a gene.